These 29 T cell receptor beta chains came from one sample sequenced in a study of cytomegalovirus exposure and HLA in healthy donors. Primers for the PCR totalled 60 Vbeta and 13 Jbeta. Sequencing used immunoSEQ multiplex PCR; TCRdb keeps in-frame clones, though not all of them. The sample holds about 200,000 clones, approximately 80% seen once. The source material was PBMCs. These TCRs come from a male donor in good health and CMV-seronegative.

V is TRBV18 and J is TRBJ2-5; 7 bases line up with TRBD2. With V trimmed by 1 base and J by 3 bases, 8 bases remained unmatched. Looked up from germline, CDR1 is KGHSH and CDR2 is LQKENI. The CDR3 spans 16 residues. In DNA, the CDR3 is TGTGCCAGCTCACCACTGGTCGGGGGGACCGAAGAGACCCAGTACTTC. Its protein is CASSPLVGGTEETQYF.

The chain joins TRBV9 to TRBJ2-5; 11 positions match TRBD2. J was trimmed by 3 bases and V by 4 bases; bases with no gene match: 5. The CDR3 loop spans 15 amino acids. Per the germline V gene, CDR1 is SGDLS and CDR2 is YYNGEE. In nucleotides, the CDR3 is TGTGCCAGCAGCAATAGCGGGAGGGCCAAAGAGACCCAGTACTTC. Encoded protein: CASSNSGRAKETQYF.

This clone was seen a few times. The V gene is TRBV10-1, the J gene TRBJ2-7; 7 bases are shared with TRBD1. Trimming removed 6 bases from V and 7 bases from J; junction bases left unmatched: 9. Germline V CDR1 and CDR2: WNHNN, SYGVQD (reference sequence). This CDR3 comprises 13 residues. DNA for the CDR3: TGCGCCAGCAGCGTCCGACAGGGTGGGGAGCAGTACTTC. Its translation is CASSVRQGGEQYF.

With regard to this clone: Compared with germline, one end of the junction differs, possibly owing to a read error. The V and J genes are TRBV7-9 and TRBJ2-7; a weak D match, TRBD2 (5 bases). In germline, CDR1 is SEHNR, CDR2 FQNEAQ (reference sequence). The CDR3 covers 14 residues. CDR3 coding DNA: TGTTCCAGCAGCCGGTACTCTAGCAGCCACGAGCAGTACTTC. This gives the protein CSSSRYSSSHEQYF.

This clone is a singleton in its sample. The rearrangement joins TRBV19 to TRBJ2-1; 9 positions match TRBD2. The germline V gene has CDR1 LNHDA and CDR2 SQIVND (reference sequence). After removal of 5 bases from V and 4 bases from J, the junction contained 6 bases not matched to a gene. This CDR3 has 15 residues. The CDR3 nucleotides read TGTGCCAGTAGTCACCGGACTAGCGTGTACAATGAGCAGTTCTTC. The encoded protein is CASSHRTSVYNEQFF. Looking up the rest from reference TRBV19 and TRBJ2-1 gives the full variable domain: DGGITQSPKYLFRKEGQNVTLSCEQNLNHDAMYWYRQDPGQGLRLIYYSQIVNDFQKGDIAEGYSVSREKKESFPLTVTSAQKNPTAFYLCASSHRTSVYNEQFFGPGTRLTVL.

This clone was counted between two and nine times. The chain couples TRBV4-1 to TRBJ2-1; 12 bases are a match to TRBD2. The V gene end was trimmed by 6 bases and the J gene end by 7 bases; junction bases not matched to a gene: 7. The germline V gene encodes CDR1 MGHRA and CDR2 YSYEKL. The CDR3 consists of 15 residues. CDR3 loop: CASRQTSGSTNEQFF. The CDR3 coding sequence is TGCGCCAGCAGACAGACTAGCGGGAGTACAAATGAGCAGTTCTTC.

The CDR3 reads CASSLAGADTQYF. The CDR3 nucleotides are TGTGCCAGCAGCCTCGCAGGGGCAGATACGCAGTATTTT. This chain connects TRBV5-6 to TRBJ2-3; D possibly corresponds to TRBD1 (6 bases). Trimming stripped 4 bases from V and 4 bases from J, with 10 bases between. The length of the CDR3 is 13 residues. Germline V CDR1 and CDR2: SGHDT, YYEEEE.

The J gene is TRBJ2-1, the V gene TRBV27; 8 bases are shared with TRBD2. The CDR3 has 15 amino acids. Germline values: CDR1 MNHEY, CDR2 SMNVEV (reference sequence). V shed 7 bases, J shed 4 bases, and the junction held 9 bases outside the gene matches. The CDR3 is CASNLLAGPYNEQFF. The CDR3 DNA follows: TGTGCCAGCAATCTGCTAGCGGGCCCTTACAATGAGCAGTTCTTC.

The chain combines TRBV6-5 with TRBJ2-5, with D uncertain. The J call may be in error: the DNA end matches TRBJ2-7 better. Germline loops: CDR1 MNHEY, CDR2 SVGAGI. This CDR3 is built from 12 residues. This chain's CDR3 is CASSHLGYEQYF. CDR3 DNA sequence: TGTGCCAGCAGCCACCTGGGCTACGAGCAGTACTTC.

The CDR3 nucleotides are TGTGCCAGCAGCTTAGATGGGCTAAGCACAGATACGCAGTATTTT. It codes for CASSLDGLSTDTQYF. This rearrangement joins TRBV11-2 to TRBJ2-3, with D unclear. The CDR3 is 15 residues long. CDR1 is SGHAT, CDR2 FQNNGV, per germline. V dropped 0 bases and J dropped 0 bases, with 7 bases sitting between them.

The chain is built from TRBV2 and TRBJ2-7, with D perhaps matching TRBD1 (6 bases). The V and J ends lost 6 bases and 3 bases respectively, with 15 bases between them. The CDR3 runs 14 residues. From germline, CDR1 is SNHLY and CDR2 FYNNEI. The CDR3 sequence: CASRWSQGIYEQYF. The CDR3, as DNA: TGTGCCAGCAGATGGTCACAGGGTATCTACGAGCAGTACTTC.

The chain has TRBV6-6 and TRBJ2-5; 13 bases match TRBD2. The CDR3 spans 16 residues. V gave up 5 bases and J gave up 5 bases; unmatched junction bases: 8. Germline V lookup: CDR1 MNHNY, CDR2 SVGAGI (reference sequence). The CDR3 sequence is CASSPRLAGGLETQYF. DNA of the CDR3: TGTGCCAGCAGTCCCCGACTAGCGGGAGGTCTGGAGACCCAGTACTTC.

The chain is built from TRBV9 and TRBJ2-3, with 13 bases lining up with TRBD2. V trimming: 4 bases; J trimming: 2 bases; junction bases outside the gene matches: 13. The CDR3 has 19 amino acids. Germline V gives CDR1 SGDLS, CDR2 YYNGEE. The CDR3 DNA is TGTGCCAGCAGCACCTCCTTTCGGGGACTAGCGGGGAACACAGATACGCAGTATTTT. Translating gives CASSTSFRGLAGNTDTQYF.

This clone was seen only once. This sequence joins TRBV29-1 and TRBJ2-5, with D possibly matching TRBD2 (5 bases). The J call may be incorrect, as the DNA end agrees better with TRBJ2-7. The CDR3 has 11 amino acids. Per germline, CDR1 SQVTM and CDR2 ANQGSEA. CDR3: CSARTGNEQYF. CDR3 coding DNA: TGCAGCGCAAGGACTGGAAACGAGCAGTACTTC.

The rearrangement joins TRBV5-1 to TRBJ1-2, with 7 bases identical to TRBD1. Unmatched junction bases numbered 17, after V lost 5 bases and J lost 4 bases. The CDR3 loop spans 17 amino acids. Germline assignment: CDR1 SGHRS and CDR2 YFSETQ. CDR3 DNA: TGCGCCAGCAGTCAAGAACACACAGGGGAGATTCGCTATGGCTACACCTTC. Translated, it gives CASSQEHTGEIRYGYTF.

V is TRBV30 and J is TRBJ1-6; D perhaps matches TRBD1 (5 bases). Between the trimmed V and J ends, which lost 6 bases and 0 bases, there was a span of 12 bases. Germline loops: CDR1 GTSNPN, CDR2 SVGIG (reference sequence). This CDR3 contains 15 residues. Here the CDR3 reads CACQGSHSYNSPLHF. For the CDR3, the DNA is TGTGCCTGCCAGGGTTCCCACTCCTATAATTCACCCCTCCACTTT.

This chain joins TRBV11-3 and TRBJ2-5; D might be TRBD2 (5 bases). Germline CDR1 reads SGHNT; CDR2 reads YENEEA. The CDR3 covers 13 residues. The V end was cut by 5 bases, the J end by 5 bases, with 12 bases between. Here the CDR3 reads CASSVASWETQYF. The CDR3 nucleotides read TGTGCCAGCAGCGTGGCTAGCTGGGAGACCCAGTACTTC. The complete variable domain, with remaining parts taken from reference TRBV11-3 and TRBJ2-5, reads EAGVVQSPRYKIIEKKQPVAFWCNPISGHNTLYWYLQNLGQGPELLIRYENEEAVDDSQLPKDRFSAERLKGVDSTLKIQPAELGDSAVYLCASSVASWETQYFGPGTRLLVL.

J is TRBJ2-7 and V is TRBV5-1; D might be TRBD1 (5 bases). The CDR3 is 13 amino acids. Per the germline V gene, CDR1 is SGHRS and CDR2 is YFSETQ. Deletions cut 1 base from V and 6 bases from J, with 11 bases between. CDR3 DNA: TGCGCCAGCAGCTTGCAAGGGGCGCGCGAGCAGTACTTC. Its protein is CASSLQGAREQYF.

Regarding this clone: At one end the junction does not follow the germline gene, possibly because of a read error. The J gene is TRBJ2-5, the V gene TRBV27; 13 nucleotides line up with TRBD2. The CDR3 extends over 17 amino acids. CDR1 and CDR2 (germline): MNHEY, SMNVEV (reference sequence). The DNA for the CDR3 is TGTGCCAGCACCACCCAAAGGGGACTAGCGGGATTAGAGGCCCAGTACTTC. This codes for CASTTQRGLAGLEAQYF.

The V call is TRBV25-1, the J call TRBJ2-7, with 7 bases matching TRBD2. CDR1 is MGHDK, CDR2 SYGVNS, per germline. V was clipped by 6 bases and J by 2 bases; unmatched bases: 4. The CDR3 runs to 13 residues. The CDR3 sequence: CASRGSGTYEQYF. CDR3 bases: TGTGCCAGCAGAGGGAGCGGGACCTACGAGCAGTACTTC.

The chain carries TRBV7-6 and TRBJ1-2, with D maybe TRBD1 (6 bases). This CDR3 is 16 amino acids long. The germline V and J ends were trimmed by 5 bases and 2 bases, with 18 bases remaining between them. The germline CDR1 and CDR2 sequences are SGHVS and FNYEAQ. The CDR3 DNA follows: TGTGCCAGCAGCCCCTCGGCGTGGCAGGGGAACTATGGCTACACCTTC. It codes for CASSPSAWQGNYGYTF.

The chain uses TRBV11-2 and TRBJ2-3, with a weak D call TRBD2 (7 bases). Germline-derived CDR1 and CDR2 are SGHAT and FQNNGV. Trimming removed 5 bases at V and 0 bases at J, with 15 bases between. CDR3 length: 16 residues. The CDR3 loop is CASSPGGRVSTDTQYF. CDR3 in DNA: TGTGCCAGCAGCCCGGGGGGCAGGGTTAGCACAGATACGCAGTATTTT.

The J gene is TRBJ2-2, the V gene TRBV5-1; the D gene is possibly TRBD1 (6 bases). The CDR3 sequence is 16 residues long. Germline V gene sequence: CDR1 SGHRS, CDR2 YFSETQ. The ends were cut back, 4 bases at V and 4 bases at J, with 17 bases in the middle. DNA for the CDR3: TGCGCCAGCAGCCAATTGGCACAGGGCCCCACCGGGGAGCTGTTTTTT. This sequence encodes CASSQLAQGPTGELFF.

In this sample, this clone turned up once. The CDR3 is CASSSGTGTGEQFF. The CDR3 DNA sequence: TGTGCCAGCAGTTCCGGGACAGGGACCGGTGAGCAGTTCTTC. The rearrangement uses TRBV13 and TRBJ2-1; 9 bases are a match to TRBD1. The V and J ends lost 6 bases and 9 bases, in that order; junction bases with no gene match: 9. This CDR3 has 14 amino acids. CDR1 is PRHDT, CDR2 FYEKMQ, per germline (reference sequence).

The J gene is TRBJ1-2, the V gene TRBV27, with D maybe TRBD1 (5 bases). V was clipped by 8 bases and J by 2 bases, with 12 bases between them. Per germline, CDR1 MNHEY and CDR2 SMNVEV (reference sequence). The CDR3 totals 13 residues. The CDR3 loop is CASGMTANYGYTF. In DNA form, the CDR3 reads TGTGCCAGCGGGATGACAGCGAACTATGGCTACACCTTC.

The chain uses TRBV5-6 and TRBJ2-2; maybe TRBD1 (6 bases). V was shortened by 1 base and J by 5 bases, with 15 bases between the two germline ends. The CDR3 loop spans 16 amino acids. Germline lookup yields CDR1 SGHDT and CDR2 YYEEEE. CDR3 DNA: TGTGCCAGCAGCTTGCGAGGGGGAGTGGGAACCGGGGAGCTGTTTTTT. Amino acid sequence: CASSLRGGVGTGELFF.

Note on this clone: At one end the junction does not follow the germline gene, possibly because of a read error. The rearrangement uses TRBV28 and TRBJ2-1, with TRBD2 matching 11 bases. CDR1 is MDHEN, CDR2 SYDVKM, per germline. The CDR3 length is 15 residues. CDR3 coding DNA: TGTGTCAGCAGTTTGTTAGCGGGAGGGCAAAATGAGCAGTTCTTC. Translating gives CVSSLLAGGQNEQFF. The complete variable domain, with remaining parts taken from reference TRBV28 and TRBJ2-1, reads DVKVTQSSRYLVKRTGEKVFLECVQDMDHENMFWYRQDPGLGLRLIYFSYDVKMKEKGDIPEGYSVSREKKERFSLILESASTNQTSMYLCVSSLLAGGQNEQFFGPGTRLTVL.

This clone has a handful of counts. V is TRBV11-2 and J is TRBJ2-7; possible D gene TRBD2, 6 bases. The CDR3 extends over 15 amino acids. V lost 0 bases and J lost 0, with 9 bases in between. Germline CDR1 is SGHAT and CDR2 is FQNNGV. The CDR3 spells CASSLEGGSSYEQYF. The CDR3 coding sequence is TGTGCCAGCAGCTTAGAGGGGGGAAGCTCCTACGAGCAGTACTTC.

The rearrangement uses TRBV4-1 and TRBJ1-2; 7 bases line up with TRBD1. V was pared by 3 bases and J by 4 bases, with 8 bases of the junction left unmatched. Germline V gene sequence: CDR1 MGHRA, CDR2 YSYEKL. The CDR3 sequence is 15 residues long. The CDR3 DNA is TGCGCCAGCAGCCATGAGGGGGCGATAGGCTATGGCTACACCTTC. It specifies CASSHEGAIGYGYTF.